This T cell receptor (beta chain) originates from a study of T cells in Graves' hyperthyroidism and ophthalmopathy. The wider study: Specimen type is peripheral blood, collected at initial diagnosis prior to any treatment.

From RNA transcripts, TCR beta CDR3 regions were amplified. The HTBI set primed first-round TCR CDR3 RT-PCR. In TCRdb, the multiplex PCR reads were re-called with MiXCR into one record per CDR3 protein. The repertoire holds hundreds of thousands of distinct CDR3 sequences, with roughly 14% as singletons. Under 3 months was the duration of disease in ophthalmopathy patients, who also had a Clinical Activity Score of at least 3 and a NOSPECS grade of at least 4. Clinical symptoms, serum thyroxine and TRAb, thyroid ultrasound and orbital computed tomography were used for the diagnoses. Fresh peripheral blood, about 10 ml of it, supplied the PBMCs. The CDR3 has 14 amino acids. In germline, CDR1 is MNHNS, CDR2 SASEGT. V was clipped by 5 bases and J by 4 bases; unmatched bases: 7.

The sample consisted of blood. The V gene is TRBV6-1, the J gene TRBJ2-5; the match to TRBD1 covers 7 bases. The receptor's source is a man aged 18-30 years with Graves' ophthalmopathy. The CDR3 nucleotides read TGTGCCAGCAGTCTAACAGGGGTTGGAGAGACCCAGTACTTC. Its protein product is CASSLTGVGETQYF.